The present entry profiles one T cell receptor beta chain with its context. Its antigen specificity is not known. Within one base of it there is no much larger clone, and no base qualities were kept. The time point label of this sample denotes: baseline pretreatment blood. Read against the paper, the sample's treatment or condition label means: 15 Gy SBRT to primary tumor, nephrectomy 4 weeks later. To follow tumor-enriched clonotypes, peripheral blood was collected serially from radiation-treated patients at baseline and again at 2 weeks and 4 weeks after SBRT. All patients had renal cell carcinoma with clear cell pathology. The QIAamp DNA Blood Mini Kit (Qiagen) was used to prepare genomic DNA for TCR sequencing. Samples were included in the analyses only if all quality control checks were passed. The CDR3 goes from the cysteine to the phenylalanine over 13 residues. This entry keeps only the CDR3 DNA: 39 bases, framed from base 1. Between the V and J ends, shortened by 5 bases and 8 bases respectively, the junction contains 13 bases. The germline V gene (reference sequence) provides CDR1 PRHDT and CDR2 FYEKMQ.

Following the manufacturer's recommendations, the immunoSEQ kit was used to generate TCR beta libraries from genomic DNA. To prepare libraries, a first multiplex PCR with proprietary primers was run, followed by a second PCR that added unique barcodes, and a bead cleanup was done after each round. Each sample batch included a kit-provided positive control reaction and a negative control reaction. The final libraries underwent checking on an Agilent 4200 TapeStation D1000 ScreenTape, volumetric pooling, and quantification by qPCR. Sequencing was performed on an Illumina NextSeq500 with a MidOutput 150-cycle cartridge, and 156 Read1 and 15 Index1 cycles were run with kit custom primers. The pooled library was loaded at about 1 pM, with an approximately 19% PhiX control spiked in. Concerning the study's data processing: Vendor-processed data were analyzed in R, with a clonotype defined as all T cells sharing the same CDR3 nucleotide sequence. For clone abundance analyses, frequencies were normalized to the 10,000 most abundant clones in each sample. Before analysis, public T cell clones were removed, and these numbered fewer than five per sample on average. Tumor-enriched and baseline blood-enriched clonotypes were defined by at least a 32-fold difference in abundance between compartments. A beta-binomial differential abundance model was used to identify clonotypes that expanded or contracted between blood time points. Similarity between tumor and blood repertoires was quantified using the Baroni-Urbani and Buser coefficient, and groups were compared with two-tailed Wilcoxon tests in R. TCRdb provides this immuneACCESS table in a form limited to in-frame rearrangements. Some clones are lacking; in checked studies, under half of them reflect an unresolved V gene, and why the rest are absent is not known. From that table come the V and J calls and clone size; the DNA was used to work out D and trimming. The sample table holds 87,000 or so clones, of which around nine tenths were seen once. The top ten hold under 9.5% of the sample.

This specimen belongs to a study of radiation and T cells in renal cell carcinoma (dated by TCRdb to 2020 to 2022). Looking at the study overall: Samples were obtained from a clinical trial, in which 15 Gy stereotactic body radiation therapy was delivered to primary renal cell carcinomas and nephrectomy was performed 4 weeks later. Across all 53 samples, several million unique CDR3 nucleotide sequences, encoding around 2.4 million unique CDR3 amino acid sequences, were identified. In total, 50 to 60 samples underwent TCR beta sequencing: around 26 tumors plus 27 peripheral blood samples. The full study reports these points: Because pretreatment tumor biopsies were not available, the baseline intratumoral presence of clonotypes could not be determined. Changes in the blood repertoire were not tracked past 4 weeks after treatment. With a single-armed trial design, the study had no way to address how radiation dose or scheduling affects the TCR repertoire. In blood, the top tumor clonotypes increased from baseline to 2 weeks after radiation and then shrank by 4 weeks, which suggests a temporary expansion of tumor-resident clones.

The sample in question was blood, obtained from a patient whose treatment included radiotherapy and nephrectomy. The chain was built from TRBV13 and TRBJ1-5; tentative D gene TRBD1, with 6 bases matching. The sequence was collected from a man aged 45 to 65 with renal cell carcinoma. The nucleotide sequence reads as follows: TGTGCCAGCAGCCGACAGGCCGGCAAGCCCCAGCATTTT. It specifies CASSRQAGKPQHF.